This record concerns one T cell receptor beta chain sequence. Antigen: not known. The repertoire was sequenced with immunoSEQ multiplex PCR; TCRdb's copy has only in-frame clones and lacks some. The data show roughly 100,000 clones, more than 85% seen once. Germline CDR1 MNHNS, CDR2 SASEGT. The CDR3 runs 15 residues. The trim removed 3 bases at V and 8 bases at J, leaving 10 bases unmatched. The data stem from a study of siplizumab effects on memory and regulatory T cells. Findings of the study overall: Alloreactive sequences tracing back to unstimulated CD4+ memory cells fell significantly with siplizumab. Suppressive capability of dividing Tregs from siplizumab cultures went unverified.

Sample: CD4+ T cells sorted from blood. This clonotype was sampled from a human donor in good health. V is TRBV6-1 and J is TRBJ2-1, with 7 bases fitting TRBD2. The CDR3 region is CASSDALAGRDEQFF. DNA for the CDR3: TGTGCCAGCAGTGACGCGTTGGCAGGGAGGGATGAGCAGTTCTTC.